The table lists the clone carrying this T cell receptor beta chain with a few counts. The cohort comprised adults aged about 18 to 89 years residing in under 25 US areas. Categorization into cohorts depended on clinical history that participants reported. The study counted Cohort 3 donors as recovered given two negative PCRs, clearance, or symptom resolution. The data derive from a study of blood T cell repertoires in COVID-19. Study as a whole: Italy, Spain and the United States were the sources of the convalescent and acute COVID-19 samples.

Sequenced by immunoSEQ multiplex PCR; TCRdb stores in-frame clones only, minus some. The table shows hundreds of thousands of clones, with over 85% occurring only once. Trimming at V came to 3 bases and at J to 8 bases, leaving 5 bases not matched to a gene. The CDR3 sequence is 14 residues long. The germline CDR1 and CDR2 sequences are MNHEY and SMNVEV (reference sequence). V gene TRBV27 combines with J gene TRBJ2-1; 9 nucleotides line up with TRBD2. The sequenced sample consisted of PBMCs or T cells enriched from blood (not recorded which). The TCR was taken from a man in his fifties or sixties who had recovered from COVID-19. The CDR3 nucleotides are TGTGCCAGCAGTTTGGGGACTAGCAGGGATGAGCAGTTCTTC. This gives the protein CASSLGTSRDEQFF.